This entry lists 7 T cell receptor beta chains sequenced from one sample in a study of blood T cell repertoires in COVID-19. Assay: immunoSEQ multiplex PCR; the TCRdb copy retains only in-frame clones and omits some. There are 300,000 or so clones in the sample; 87% occur only once, and approximately 1.4% lies in the top ten. Source material: peripheral blood. Receptor source: a woman between 40 and 55 years old who had recovered from COVID-19.

The gene calls are TRBV5-6 and TRBJ2-5; 7 nucleotides line up with TRBD2. The J segment lost 4 bases and the V segment lost 4 bases, leaving 7 bases of the junction unmatched. The CDR3 length is 14 residues. Germline V gene lookup returns CDR1 SGHDT and CDR2 YYEEEE. The CDR3 DNA sequence: TGTGCCAGCAGCCAAATGGGGGAGGGAGAGACCCAGTACTTC. Residues: CASSQMGEGETQYF.

The rearrangement uses TRBV6-5 and TRBJ2-7; 7 bases line up with TRBD1. The germline V gene encodes CDR1 MNHEY and CDR2 SVGAGI. V was pared by 4 bases and J by 3 bases, with 9 bases of the junction left unmatched. The CDR3 extends over 15 amino acids. The CDR3 protein is CASSSPDRAVYEQYF. CDR3 coding DNA: TGTGCCAGCAGTTCCCCCGACAGGGCAGTCTACGAGCAGTACTTC.

V is TRBV18 and J is TRBJ1-1; D may be TRBD1 (5 bases). Germline V gene data show CDR1 as KGHSH and CDR2 as LQKENI. The CDR3 sequence is 16 residues long. Trimming removed 0 bases at V and 4 bases at J, with 15 bases between. Here the CDR3 reads CASSPPLSDIPTEAFF. The DNA for the CDR3 is TGTGCCAGCTCACCACCGCTGTCGGACATCCCCACTGAAGCTTTCTTT.

The gene calls are TRBV1 and TRBJ2-5; the table's D gene call, TRBD2, was not cross checked with the DNA. TRBV1 is noted as a pseudogene. This CDR3 is 17 amino acids long. CDR3: CTSSQDHLGAGEETQYF. The CDR3 DNA sequence: TGCACCAGCAGCCAAGATCATCTTGGGGCGGGGGAAGAGACCCAGTACTTC.

In this sample, this clone turned up a few times. The chain recombines TRBV7-6 with TRBJ1-5; 10 bases fit TRBD1. The CDR3 is made up of 18 amino acids. The germline CDR1 and CDR2 sequences are SGHVS and FNYEAQ. V shed 3 bases and J 7 bases; nucleotides not matched to a gene: 15. The CDR3 spells CASSLLGTGAGWGQPQHF. The CDR3 coding sequence is TGTGCCAGCAGCTTGTTGGGGACAGGGGCCGGCTGGGGGCAGCCCCAGCATTTT.

The V and J genes are TRBV9 and TRBJ2-1, with D tentatively TRBD1 (5 bases). Germline loops: CDR1 SGDLS, CDR2 YYNGEE. Trimming took 3 bases from V and 7 from J, leaving 11 bases between them. This CDR3 region has 13 residues. CDR3 in amino acids: CASSAGPGNEQFF. CDR3 nucleotides: TGTGCCAGCAGCGCGGGCCCAGGGAATGAGCAGTTCTTC.

This chain connects TRBV11-3 to TRBJ2-1; D might be TRBD1 (6 bases). This CDR3 region has 15 residues. The V gene's germline CDR1 is SGHNT and CDR2 YENEEA. The ends were cut back, 5 bases at V and 4 bases at J, with 15 bases in the middle. The chain's CDR3 is CASSTRGHGYNEQFF. In nucleotides, the CDR3 is TGTGCCAGCAGCACAAGGGGACACGGATACAATGAGCAGTTCTTC.